The 25 T cell receptor beta chains below all came from one sample that was sequenced in a study of blood T cell repertoires in COVID-19. This table comes from immunoSEQ multiplex PCR, and its TCRdb copy is limited to in-frame clones, with some not included. The sample lists roughly 350,000 clones, over 80% occurring once. Sequencing was carried out using peripheral blood. The source of these receptors is a woman in her forties or fifties with COVID-19, enrolled during active disease.

The chain combines TRBV19 with TRBJ2-7, with TRBD1 identical over 9 bases. The V segment lost 5 bases and the J segment 2 bases; nucleotides outside the gene matches: 7. This CDR3 is built from 15 residues. The germline gives CDR1 LNHDA, CDR2 SQIVND (reference sequence). This CDR3 reads CASSPQTGGPYEQYF. CDR3 DNA: TGTGCCAGTAGTCCACAGACAGGGGGGCCCTACGAGCAGTACTTC.

This sequence joins TRBV6-6 and TRBJ2-3; 16 nucleotides match TRBD2. The length of the CDR3 is 21 residues. V shed 5 bases, J shed 7 bases, and the junction held 21 bases outside the gene matches. Germline CDR1 reads MNHNY; CDR2 reads SVGAGI (reference sequence). This chain's CDR3 is CASSPRIRFGTSGRAGNTQYF. The CDR3 nucleotides read TGTGCCAGCAGTCCCCGTATCAGATTCGGGACTAGCGGGAGGGCCGGAAATACGCAGTATTTT.

The V gene is TRBV27, the J gene TRBJ2-7, with D possibly matching TRBD1 (5 bases). The V end lost 6 bases, the J end lost 7 bases, and 19 bases lay between the germline ends. CDR3 length: 14 residues. Per the germline V gene, CDR1 is MNHEY and CDR2 is SMNVEV (reference sequence). In DNA form, the CDR3 reads TGTGCCAGCAGCCCTAGGGGCCCTGGGTCGGAGCAGTACTTC. This sequence encodes CASSPRGPGSEQYF.

This clone has a count of ten or more. V and J are TRBV12-3 or TRBV12-4 and TRBJ2-2; D is uncertain. Trimming stripped 4 bases from V and 9 bases from J, with 9 bases between. The CDR3 is made up of 12 amino acids. The chain's CDR3 is CASSSSLRELFF. The CDR3 bases are TGTGCCAGCAGTTCAAGCCTCCGGGAGCTGTTTTTT.

The chain recombines TRBV18 with TRBJ2-2, with D hard to call. The CDR3 extends over 11 amino acids. The V gene's germline CDR1 is KGHSH and CDR2 LQKENI. The germline V and J ends were trimmed by 6 bases and 3 bases, with 2 bases remaining between them. The CDR3 DNA reads as TGTGCCAGCTCCGACACCGGGGAGCTGTTTTTT. Amino acids: CASSDTGELFF.

The V gene is TRBV5-6, the J gene TRBJ2-3; D gene ambiguous. The CDR3 has 14 residues. The ends were cut back, 0 bases at V and 3 bases at J, with 8 bases in the middle. Germline CDR1 and CDR2: SGHDT and YYEEEE. CDR3 region: CASSLVARTDTQYF. In DNA form, the CDR3 reads TGTGCCAGCAGCTTGGTGGCCCGTACAGATACGCAGTATTTT.

V and J are TRBV4-2 and TRBJ1-2; D is unclear. The CDR3 has 14 amino acids. CDR1 LGHNA and CDR2 YNFKEQ come from the germline V gene. Trimming removed 1 base at V and 0 bases at J, with 6 bases between. The CDR3 bases are TGTGCCAGCAGCCAAGCCACAGCTAACTATGGCTACACCTTC. This encodes CASSQATANYGYTF.

The V and J genes are TRBV7-9 and TRBJ1-4; 10 positions match TRBD1. From germline, CDR1 is SEHNR and CDR2 FQNEAQ (reference sequence). V lost 4 bases, J lost 6 bases, and 5 bases stayed unmatched. This CDR3 is built from 15 residues. The CDR3 nucleotides are TGTGCCAGCAGCTCCCCGGGACAGGGGTATGAAAAACTGTTTTTT. The encoded protein is CASSSPGQGYEKLFF.

The rearrangement uses TRBV4-3 and TRBJ1-3; 7 bases are shared with TRBD1. Looked up from germline, CDR1 is LGHNA and CDR2 is YSLEER. This CDR3 spans 14 amino acids. J lost 5 bases, V lost 1 base, and 2 bases had no gene match. CDR3 in DNA: TGCGCCAGCAGCCAAGGGGACAGTCGAAACACCATATATTTT. Translation gives CASSQGDSRNTIYF.

The V and J genes are TRBV5-1 and TRBJ1-6, with 9 nucleotides matching TRBD1. V lost 1 base and J lost 8; bases outside the gene matches: 4. Germline CDR1 and CDR2: SGHRS and YFSETQ. The CDR3 contains 15 residues. CDR3 sequence (DNA): TGCGCCAGCAGCTTGAAACAGGGGGCTGATTCACCCCTCCACTTT. Residues: CASSLKQGADSPLHF.

The CDR3 loop reads CASSLGSSGSSYEQYF. CDR3 nucleotide sequence: TGTGCCAGCAGCTTAGGATCTAGCGGTAGCTCCTACGAGCAGTACTTC. The gene calls are TRBV7-6 and TRBJ2-7, with TRBD2 matching over 7 bases. The CDR3 runs 16 residues. CDR1 and CDR2 (germline): SGHVS, FNYEAQ. V lost 1 base to trimming and J lost 0 bases; unmatched junction nucleotides: 6.

The genes are TRBV29-1 and TRBJ2-7; D possibly corresponds to TRBD1 (6 bases). There are 16 residues in the CDR3. Germline lookup yields CDR1 SQVTM and CDR2 ANQGSEA. With 6 bases removed from V and 2 bases from J, the gap between germline ends came to 23 bases. The CDR3 DNA reads as TGCAGCGTCCGGCGGACAGCCGATTCCTCAGCCTACGAGCAGTACTTC. Translated: CSVRRTADSSAYEQYF.

The chain joins TRBV5-4 to TRBJ1-1, with D hard to call. The germline V gene encodes CDR1 SGHNT and CDR2 YYREEE (reference sequence). The CDR3 runs 13 residues. The V and J ends lost 4 bases and 8 bases respectively, with 15 bases between them. The CDR3 DNA reads TGTGCCAGCAGCGCTCTCGTGGGGAGGGAAGCTTTCTTT. It specifies CASSALVGREAFF.

The V and J genes are TRBV5-6 and TRBJ1-4, with D unclear. The germline V gene has CDR1 SGHDT and CDR2 YYEEEE. The CDR3 length is 17 residues. The germline V and J ends were trimmed by 3 bases and 0 bases, with 15 bases remaining between them. The CDR3 DNA reads TGTGCCAGCAGCTCTAAGGGTTTCGGGGCAACTAATGAAAAACTGTTTTTT. Protein: CASSSKGFGATNEKLFF.

The rearrangement uses TRBV5-1 and TRBJ1-4, with 10 bases identical to TRBD1. Germline CDR1 reads SGHRS; CDR2 reads YFSETQ. V lost 4 bases to trimming and J lost 4 bases; unmatched junction nucleotides: 10. The CDR3 has 17 amino acids. The CDR3 here is CASSRGQGPGNNEKLFF. DNA of the CDR3: TGCGCCAGCAGCCGGGGACAGGGGCCGGGGAATAATGAAAAACTGTTTTTT. The full variable domain, its missing parts supplied by reference TRBV5-1 and TRBJ1-4, is KAGVTQTPRYLIKTRGQQVTLSCSPISGHRSVSWYQQTPGQGLQFLFEYFSETQRNKGNFPGRFSGRQFSNSRSEMNVSTLELGDSALYLCASSRGQGPGNNEKLFFGSGTQLSVL.

This chain joins TRBV9 and TRBJ2-5, with 12 bases fitting TRBD2. Germline lookup yields CDR1 SGDLS and CDR2 YYNGEE. The J segment lost 2 bases and the V segment lost 0 bases, leaving 14 bases of the junction unmatched. CDR3 length: 20 amino acids. CDR3 sequence: CASSVGLAGATIRPQETQYF. In DNA form, the CDR3 reads TGTGCCAGCAGCGTAGGACTAGCGGGAGCCACCATCCGACCGCAAGAGACCCAGTACTTC.

The V and J genes are TRBV27 and TRBJ2-1; 9 positions match TRBD2. Germline values: CDR1 MNHEY, CDR2 SMNVEV (reference sequence). The CDR3 length is 14 residues. V was pared by 6 bases and J by 7 bases, with 7 bases of the junction left unmatched. CDR3 DNA sequence: TGTGCCAGCAGGCGGACTAGCGTGTTAAATGAGCAGTTCTTC. Translated: CASRRTSVLNEQFF.

A single count supports this clone. This chain joins TRBV3-1 (or the pseudogene TRBV3-2) and TRBJ1-1; D call uncertain. V was clipped by 1 base and J by 4 bases, with 7 bases between them. Germline CDR1 is LGHDT and CDR2 is YNNKEL (reference sequence). This CDR3 is 13 amino acids long. CDR3 coding DNA: TGTGCCAGCAGCCAAGCGGTAAGCACTGAAGCTTTCTTT. This sequence encodes CASSQAVSTEAFF.

In DNA, the CDR3 is TGTGCCAGCAGTTACGTGGAGGCCACCTACGAGCAGTACTTC. This gives the protein CASSYVEATYEQYF. This chain uses TRBV6-2 or TRBV6-3 with TRBJ2-7, with D possibly being TRBD2 (5 bases). CDR1 and CDR2 (germline): MNHEY, SVGEGT. This CDR3 is 14 amino acids long. Trimming removed 2 bases from V and 2 bases from J, with 10 bases in between.

The table lists this clone with a count of one. The chain has TRBV5-4 and TRBJ2-5; D ambiguous. CDR3 length: 13 amino acids. V was clipped by 0 bases and J by 4 bases, with 7 bases between them. Germline V CDR1 and CDR2: SGHNT, YYREEE (reference sequence). CDR3 residues: CASSLDRVETQYF. The CDR3 DNA is TGTGCCAGCAGCTTGGACAGAGTAGAGACCCAGTACTTC.

The chain recombines TRBV5-1 with TRBJ2-5; 8 positions match TRBD1. CDR1 and CDR2 (germline): SGHRS, YFSETQ. V gave up 4 bases and J gave up 1 base; unmatched junction bases: 6. The CDR3 has 15 residues. The DNA of the CDR3 is TGCGCCAGCAGCGCGGGGACAGGCTTCCAAGAGACCCAGTACTTC. This encodes CASSAGTGFQETQYF.

In DNA form, the CDR3 reads TGTGCCACCAGTGGATGGGGGAGCACTAGACTAGCGGGAAGGTCCTACAATGAGCAGTTCTTC. Its translation: CATSGWGSTRLAGRSYNEQFF. The V and J genes are TRBV24-1 and TRBJ2-1; 11 nucleotides match TRBD2. After removal of 5 bases from V and 1 base from J, the junction contained 18 bases not matched to a gene. CDR3 length: 21 amino acids. CDR1 KGHDR and CDR2 SFDVKD come from the germline V gene.

V is TRBV2 and J is TRBJ2-5; 7 nucleotides align to TRBD1. Looked up from germline, CDR1 is SNHLY and CDR2 is FYNNEI. Losses at the gene ends were 6 bases for V and 2 bases for J; bases not matched to a gene: 3. This CDR3 has 13 amino acids. CDR3 amino acids: CASRRDRQETQYF. The CDR3 region has the DNA TGTGCCAGCAGGAGGGACAGACAAGAGACCCAGTACTTC.

The chain has TRBV18 and TRBJ2-4, with D perhaps TRBD1 (5 bases). The V end lost 6 bases, the J end lost 5 bases, and 11 bases lay between the germline ends. There are 13 residues in the CDR3. Germline V CDR1 and CDR2: KGHSH, LQKENI. The CDR3 DNA is TGTGCCAGCTCGGCGACAGAACAAAACATTCAGTACTTC. Residues: CASSATEQNIQYF.

The V and J genes are TRBV11-3 and TRBJ2-1; 8 bases match TRBD2. The CDR3 length is 15 residues. Looked up from germline, CDR1 is SGHNT and CDR2 is YENEEA. The junction had 5 bases not matched to a gene; V was cut back by 2 bases and J by 5 bases. The CDR3 sequence is CASSLWAGGNNEQFF. The CDR3 DNA sequence: TGTGCCAGCAGCTTATGGGCGGGAGGTAACAATGAGCAGTTCTTC.